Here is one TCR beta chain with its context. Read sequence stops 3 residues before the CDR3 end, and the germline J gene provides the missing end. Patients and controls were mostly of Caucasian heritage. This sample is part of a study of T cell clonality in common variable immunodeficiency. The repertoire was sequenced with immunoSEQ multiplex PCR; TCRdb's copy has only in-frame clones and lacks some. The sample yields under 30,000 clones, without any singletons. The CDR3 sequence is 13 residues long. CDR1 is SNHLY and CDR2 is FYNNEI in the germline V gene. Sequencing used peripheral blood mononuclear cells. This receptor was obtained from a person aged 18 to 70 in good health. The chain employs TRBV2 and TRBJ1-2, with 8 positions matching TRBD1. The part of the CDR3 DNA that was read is TGTGCCAGCAGTCCCCAGGGGGCGAAGGGC. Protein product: CASSPQGAKG. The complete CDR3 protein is CASSPQGAKGYTF.